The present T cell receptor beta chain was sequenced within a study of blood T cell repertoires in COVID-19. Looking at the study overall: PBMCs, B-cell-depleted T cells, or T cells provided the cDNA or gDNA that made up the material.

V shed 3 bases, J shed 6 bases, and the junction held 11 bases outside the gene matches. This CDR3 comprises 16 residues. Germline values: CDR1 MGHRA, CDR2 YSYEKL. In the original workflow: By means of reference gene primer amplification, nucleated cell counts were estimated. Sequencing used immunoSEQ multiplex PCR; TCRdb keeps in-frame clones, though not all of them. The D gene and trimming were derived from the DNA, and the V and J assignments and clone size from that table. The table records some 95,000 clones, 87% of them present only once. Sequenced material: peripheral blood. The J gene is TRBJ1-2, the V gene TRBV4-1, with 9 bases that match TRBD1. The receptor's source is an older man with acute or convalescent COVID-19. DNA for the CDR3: TGCGCCAGCAGCCAGGAGTGGGGACAGGGATTTCATGGCTACACCTTC. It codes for CASSQEWGQGFHGYTF.